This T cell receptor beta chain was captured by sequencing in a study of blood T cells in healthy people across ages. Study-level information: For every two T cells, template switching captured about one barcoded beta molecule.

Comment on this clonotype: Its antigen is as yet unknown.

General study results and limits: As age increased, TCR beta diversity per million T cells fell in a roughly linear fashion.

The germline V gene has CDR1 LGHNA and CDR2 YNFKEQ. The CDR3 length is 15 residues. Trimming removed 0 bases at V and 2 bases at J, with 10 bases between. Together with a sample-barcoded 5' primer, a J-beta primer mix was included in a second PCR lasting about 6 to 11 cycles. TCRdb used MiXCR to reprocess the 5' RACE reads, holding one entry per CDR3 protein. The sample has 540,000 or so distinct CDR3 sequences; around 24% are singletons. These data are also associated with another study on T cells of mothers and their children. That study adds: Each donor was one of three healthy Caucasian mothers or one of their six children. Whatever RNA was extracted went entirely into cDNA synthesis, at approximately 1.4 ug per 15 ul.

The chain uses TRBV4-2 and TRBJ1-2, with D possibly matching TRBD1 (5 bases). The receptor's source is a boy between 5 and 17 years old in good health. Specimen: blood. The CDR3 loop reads CASSQDSAGNYGYTF. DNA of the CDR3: TGTGCCAGCAGCCAAGATTCGGCAGGGAACTATGGCTACACCTTC.